The next 19 T cell receptor beta chains were all read from a single sample in a study of blood T cell repertoires in COVID-19. TCRdb's table, derived via immunoSEQ multiplex PCR, lists solely in-frame clones and lacks some. This table has roughly 250,000 clones, roughly 86% appearing once. Sequenced input: PBMCs or T cells enriched from blood (not recorded which). All receptors come from a woman aged 40 to 50 with acute COVID-19.

The CDR3 nucleotides read TGTGCCAGCAGCTTGGTTGGGGGCGACGGGGAGCTGTTTTTT. This sequence encodes CASSLVGGDGELFF. The gene calls are TRBV7-2 and TRBJ2-2; tentative D call: TRBD1 (6 bases). Germline CDR1 and CDR2: SGHTA and FQGNSA. The V end was cut by 3 bases, the J end by 7 bases, with 12 bases between. This CDR3 spans 14 amino acids.

The chain is built from TRBV7-2 and TRBJ2-5, with TRBD2 matching 8 bases. CDR3 size: 13 residues. The trim removed 7 bases at V and 5 bases at J, leaving 6 bases unmatched. Per the germline V gene, CDR1 is SGHTA and CDR2 is FQGNSA. CDR3 nucleotides: TGTGCCAGCACTCGTAGCGGGATTGAGACCCAGTACTTC. Translation gives CASTRSGIETQYF.

The chain couples TRBV3-1 (or the pseudogene TRBV3-2) to TRBJ2-5; TRBD2 aligns across 7 bases. The trim removed 0 bases at V and 1 base at J, leaving 8 bases unmatched. The CDR3 is 17 residues long. CDR1 is LGHDT and CDR2 is YNNKEL in the germline V gene (reference sequence). For the CDR3, the DNA is TGTGCCAGCAGCCAAGATGGCGGGAGAGGAACCCAAGAGACCCAGTACTTC. Amino acids: CASSQDGGRGTQETQYF.

V and J are TRBV2 and TRBJ1-6; tentative D call: TRBD1 (5 bases). Deletions cut 6 bases from V and 7 bases from J, with 16 bases between. Per germline, CDR1 SNHLY and CDR2 FYNNEI. The CDR3 loop spans 15 amino acids. The CDR3 DNA sequence: TGTGCCAGCAGGACCGATTCAGGGATGAATTCACCCCTCCACTTT. Translating it yields CASRTDSGMNSPLHF.

The chain uses TRBV7-9 and TRBJ2-1, with 12 bases lining up with TRBD2. V trimming: 5 bases; J trimming: 3 bases; junction bases outside the gene matches: 5. The CDR3 spans 16 residues. Germline V CDR1 and CDR2: SEHNR, FQNEAQ (reference sequence). CDR3 DNA: TGTGCCAGCAGCAGACTAGCGGGAGTCATCTACAATGAGCAGTTCTTC. As protein: CASSRLAGVIYNEQFF.

This chain's CDR3 is CAWSVTSGNYNEQFF. As DNA, the CDR3 is TGTGCCTGGAGTGTTACTAGCGGGAATTACAATGAGCAGTTCTTC. The rearrangement joins TRBV30 to TRBJ2-1, with 10 bases that match TRBD2. In germline, CDR1 is GTSNPN, CDR2 SVGIG (reference sequence). The CDR3 sequence is 15 residues long. The junction had 3 bases not matched to a gene; V was cut back by 0 bases and J by 4 bases.

This clone appeared once. The chain joins TRBV6-5 to TRBJ2-7; a weak D match, TRBD2 (6 bases). Between the trimmed V and J ends, which lost 4 bases and 0 bases, there was a span of 10 bases. This CDR3 region has 14 residues. From germline, CDR1 is MNHEY and CDR2 SVGAGI. For the CDR3, the DNA is TGTGCCAGCAGTTTAGCGGAAAGCTCCTACGAGCAGTACTTC. This sequence encodes CASSLAESSYEQYF.

This sequence joins TRBV3-1 (or the pseudogene TRBV3-2) and TRBJ2-5; 9 positions agree with TRBD2. The CDR3 contains 15 residues. Looked up from germline, CDR1 is LGHDT and CDR2 is YNNKEL (reference sequence). V shed 0 bases, J shed 7 bases, and the junction held 6 bases outside the gene matches. Here the CDR3 reads CASSQEPAGGGTQYF. Here the CDR3 DNA reads TGTGCCAGCAGCCAAGAACCAGCGGGAGGAGGGACCCAGTACTTC.

The J gene is TRBJ2-1, the V gene TRBV9, with 10 positions matching TRBD2. CDR3 length equals 16 residues. Germline CDR1 is SGDLS and CDR2 is YYNGEE. Germline trimming cut 4 bases from V and 6 bases from J; bases unmatched to any gene: 10. The CDR3 is CASSPIAGGASNEQFF. The CDR3 bases are TGTGCCAGCAGCCCGATAGCGGGAGGCGCTTCCAATGAGCAGTTCTTC.

This clone was picked up one time. The V call is TRBV6-5, the J call TRBJ1-3; 7 bases align to TRBD1. Germline CDR1 is MNHEY and CDR2 is SVGAGI. The CDR3 extends over 15 amino acids. The junction had 0 bases not matched to a gene; V was cut back by 0 bases and J by 1 base. DNA for the CDR3: TGTGCCAGCAGTTACTCGACAGGGTCTGGAAACACCATATATTTT. Protein product: CASSYSTGSGNTIYF.

V and J are TRBV11-3 and TRBJ2-7; TRBD2 aligns across 8 bases. The V and J ends lost 5 bases and 7 bases, in that order; junction bases with no gene match: 10. This CDR3 is 14 amino acids long. Germline assignment: CDR1 SGHNT and CDR2 YENEEA. CDR3: CASSPSGRSWEQYF. DNA for the CDR3: TGTGCCAGCAGCCCGAGCGGGAGATCGTGGGAGCAGTACTTC.

The chain has TRBV2 and TRBJ2-1; 9 bases fit TRBD2. The CDR3 has 11 amino acids. V was clipped by 8 bases and J by 14 bases; unmatched bases: 7. Germline CDR1 reads SNHLY; CDR2 reads FYNNEI. CDR3 in DNA: TGTGCCAGCTTGCGGGAGGGCCACAAGTTCTTC. Translating gives CASLREGHKFF.

The rearrangement uses TRBV24-1 and TRBJ1-4, with unresolved D. The V end lost 1 base, the J end lost 5 bases, and 10 bases lay between the germline ends. Germline V CDR1 and CDR2: KGHDR, SFDVKD. CDR3 size: 15 residues. In DNA form, the CDR3 reads TGTGCCACCAGTGATTTCGGAGGTGGAAATGAAAAACTGTTTTTT. It codes for CATSDFGGGNEKLFF.

V gene TRBV19 combines with J gene TRBJ1-4, with 7 nucleotides matching TRBD1. V gave up 4 bases and J gave up 8 bases; unmatched junction bases: 13. Per germline, CDR1 LNHDA and CDR2 SQIVND (reference sequence). The CDR3 is 16 residues long. DNA of the CDR3: TGTGCCAGTAGTACCTATGAACCGGGACAGCGGGAAAAACTGTTTTTT. It specifies CASSTYEPGQREKLFF.

The J gene is TRBJ1-6, the V gene TRBV6-5; D unclear. CDR3 length: 15 residues. In germline, CDR1 is MNHEY, CDR2 SVGAGI. With 4 bases removed from V and 0 bases from J, the gap between germline ends came to 7 bases. The CDR3 loop reads CASSSGSSYNSPLHF. CDR3 in DNA: TGTGCCAGCAGTTCCGGGAGCTCCTATAATTCACCCCTCCACTTT.

The chain is built from TRBV7-9 and TRBJ1-2, with TRBD1 matching 8 bases. The V gene end was trimmed by 2 bases and the J gene end by 8 bases; junction bases not matched to a gene: 4. The CDR3 has 13 residues. Germline lookup yields CDR1 SEHNR and CDR2 FQNEAQ (reference sequence). The CDR3 coding sequence is TGTGCCAGCAGCTTATGGACAGGGCCCGGCTACACCTTC. Translation gives CASSLWTGPGYTF.

The chain combines TRBV30 with TRBJ1-5; 8 nucleotides match TRBD1. The ends lost 2 bases at V and 5 bases at J; junction bases unmatched: 2. CDR1 and CDR2 from the germline V gene are GTSNPN and SVGIG (reference sequence). The CDR3 runs to 13 residues. CDR3: CAWSRTGYQPQHF. The CDR3 region has the DNA TGTGCCTGGAGTCGGACAGGGTATCAGCCCCAGCATTTT.

This rearrangement joins TRBV5-1 to TRBJ1-6; 9 nucleotides match TRBD1. This CDR3 is 15 amino acids long. Trimming cost V 0 bases and J 8 bases; bases outside gene matches: 3. CDR1 is SGHRS and CDR2 is YFSETQ in the germline V gene. Written as DNA, the CDR3 is TGCGCCAGCAGCTTGGGGACAGGGGCATATTCACCCCTCCACTTT. Translated: CASSLGTGAYSPLHF.

V usage is TRBV5-6 and J usage is TRBJ2-7; 7 bases line up with TRBD2. The CDR3 is 13 residues long. V lost 2 bases, J lost 6 bases, and 5 bases stayed unmatched. The germline V gene encodes CDR1 SGHDT and CDR2 YYEEEE. The CDR3 reads CASSFPSGGEQYF. The CDR3 coding sequence is TGTGCCAGCAGCTTCCCTAGCGGTGGCGAGCAGTACTTC.